A single sample gave rise to the 12 T cell receptor beta chains below, sequenced in a study of shared clonotypes between healthy human individuals (dated by TCRdb to the early 2020s). Library creation used the immunoSEQ multiplex PCR assay. The clones in this table, taken by TCRdb from immuneACCESS, are in-frame only. Not every clone is retained; where verified, under half of the shortfall comes from an unresolved V gene, and the cause of the rest is unknown. The sample table holds approximately 2.4 million clones, of which 90% to 97% were seen once. Roughly 0.13% of the sample is held by the ten biggest clonotypes. Specimen: naive CD4+ T cells sorted from blood. The intended sense of this specimen's cell subset or site label: CD45RA+ positively selected. The source is a man aged 18 to 29 in good health.

On this clone itself: Other DNA sequences in the same sample also yield this CDR3. V and J are TRBV30 and TRBJ2-5; D is possibly TRBD1 (5 bases). The ends were cut back, 2 bases at V and 2 bases at J, with 9 bases in the middle. In germline, CDR1 is GTSNPN, CDR2 SVGIG (reference sequence). The CDR3 contains 13 residues. The CDR3 loop reads CAWSNRLQETQYF. CDR3 sequence (DNA): TGTGCCTGGAGTAACAGGCTACAAGAGACCCAGTACTTC.

The chain carries TRBV30 and TRBJ2-1; D is ambiguous. CDR3 length equals 15 residues. Trimming took off 4 bases at V and 6 bases at J, with 19 bases between the two ends. Germline loops: CDR1 GTSNPN, CDR2 SVGIG (reference sequence). The CDR3 region is CAWTSFGGTFNEQFF. CDR3 DNA sequence: TGTGCCTGGACGAGTTTCGGCGGCACTTTCAATGAGCAGTTCTTC.

The CDR3 nucleotides are TGTGCCAGCAGCGGATACGGGGAGCGGGAGAGCTATGGCTACACCTTC. Its protein product is CASSGYGERESYGYTF. The chain recombines TRBV11-2 with TRBJ1-2; D gene unclear. Germline lookup yields CDR1 SGHAT and CDR2 FQNNGV. The V end lost 5 bases, the J end lost 4 bases, and 20 bases lay between the germline ends. The CDR3 runs to 16 residues.

J is TRBJ2-1 and V is TRBV9; D ambiguous. Trimming cost V 4 bases and J 4 bases, with 15 bases left between them. Germline V lookup: CDR1 SGDLS, CDR2 YYNGEE. The CDR3 is made up of 15 amino acids. DNA for the CDR3: TGTGCCAGCAGCCCTCCGGGCGCCGTTTACAATGAGCAGTTCTTC. It encodes CASSPPGAVYNEQFF.

This chain joins TRBV5-1 and TRBJ2-2; D might be TRBD1 or TRBD2, each matching 5 bases. The CDR3 has 17 amino acids. The ends were cut back, 4 bases at V and 6 bases at J, with 22 bases in the middle. Germline values: CDR1 SGHRS, CDR2 YFSETQ. The CDR3 protein is CASSRGYGSEGPGELFF. The DNA of the CDR3 is TGCGCCAGCAGCCGAGGATACGGGTCCGAGGGGCCCGGGGAGCTGTTTTTT.

This rearrangement joins TRBV15 to TRBJ2-1; D remains unclear. The germline gives CDR1 LNHNV, CDR2 YYDKDF (reference sequence). This CDR3 spans 15 amino acids. The ends were cut back, 0 bases at V and 7 bases at J, with 13 bases in the middle. CDR3 in amino acids: CATSRDKAKQNEQFF. The CDR3 region has the DNA TGTGCCACCAGCAGAGATAAGGCGAAGCAAAATGAGCAGTTCTTC.

Here the CDR3 reads CASSQEQVPGELFF. Here the CDR3 DNA reads TGCGCCAGCAGCCAAGAACAGGTACCCGGGGAGCTGTTTTTT. The J gene is TRBJ2-2, the V gene TRBV4-1; D is perhaps TRBD1 (5 bases). Trimming shortened V by 0 bases and J by 6 bases, and 8 bases separated the two germline ends. This CDR3 has 14 amino acids. CDR1 is MGHRA, CDR2 YSYEKL, per germline.

CDR3 DNA: TGTGCCATCAGTGAAAAAGTCTATGATAATTCACCCCTCCACTTT. It encodes CAISEKVYDNSPLHF. This chain connects TRBV10-3 to TRBJ1-6; D unresolved. Trimming left V 3 bases short and J 5 bases short, with 11 bases between. Per the germline V gene, CDR1 is ENHRY and CDR2 is SYGVKD. The CDR3 consists of 15 residues.

This clone was found once. The chain carries TRBV10-3 and TRBJ1-4; weak D call: TRBD1 (6 bases). The CDR3 totals 13 residues. V lost 8 bases to trimming and J lost 4 bases, with 11 bases between them. Per the germline V gene, CDR1 is ENHRY and CDR2 is SYGVKD. This CDR3 is CAIRKDSNEKLFF. The CDR3 coding sequence is TGTGCCATCCGTAAGGACAGTAATGAAAAACTGTTTTTT.

The chain employs TRBV27 and TRBJ2-3; D might be TRBD1 (6 bases). Looked up from germline, CDR1 is MNHEY and CDR2 is SMNVEV (reference sequence). V lost 5 bases and J 4 bases, leaving 13 bases between the germline ends. This CDR3 has 14 amino acids. The CDR3 sequence is CASSLYRVADTQYF. The CDR3 DNA sequence: TGTGCCAGCAGTCTTTACAGGGTCGCAGATACGCAGTATTTT.

As for this clone: This sample also contains other DNA sequences that code for the same CDR3. This chain uses TRBV30 with TRBJ2-7; the D gene could be TRBD1 or TRBD2 (5 bases each). The CDR3 runs 15 residues. Trimming stripped 0 bases from V and 2 bases from J, with 14 bases between. Germline values: CDR1 GTSNPN, CDR2 SVGIG (reference sequence). The DNA for the CDR3 is TGTGCCTGGAGTGTACCGGGGACGGCGACCTACGAGCAGTACTTC. It specifies CAWSVPGTATYEQYF.

This clone was recorded a few times. The chain couples TRBV7-2 to TRBJ2-7; 11 bases agree with TRBD2. The CDR3 length is 16 residues. CDR1 and CDR2 from the germline V gene are SGHTA and FQGNSA. The junction had 9 bases not matched to a gene; V was cut back by 5 bases and J by 3 bases. CDR3 nucleotide sequence: TGTGCCAGCAGCCGAAGACTAGCGGGACTGATCTACGAGCAGTACTTC. It translates to CASSRRLAGLIYEQYF.